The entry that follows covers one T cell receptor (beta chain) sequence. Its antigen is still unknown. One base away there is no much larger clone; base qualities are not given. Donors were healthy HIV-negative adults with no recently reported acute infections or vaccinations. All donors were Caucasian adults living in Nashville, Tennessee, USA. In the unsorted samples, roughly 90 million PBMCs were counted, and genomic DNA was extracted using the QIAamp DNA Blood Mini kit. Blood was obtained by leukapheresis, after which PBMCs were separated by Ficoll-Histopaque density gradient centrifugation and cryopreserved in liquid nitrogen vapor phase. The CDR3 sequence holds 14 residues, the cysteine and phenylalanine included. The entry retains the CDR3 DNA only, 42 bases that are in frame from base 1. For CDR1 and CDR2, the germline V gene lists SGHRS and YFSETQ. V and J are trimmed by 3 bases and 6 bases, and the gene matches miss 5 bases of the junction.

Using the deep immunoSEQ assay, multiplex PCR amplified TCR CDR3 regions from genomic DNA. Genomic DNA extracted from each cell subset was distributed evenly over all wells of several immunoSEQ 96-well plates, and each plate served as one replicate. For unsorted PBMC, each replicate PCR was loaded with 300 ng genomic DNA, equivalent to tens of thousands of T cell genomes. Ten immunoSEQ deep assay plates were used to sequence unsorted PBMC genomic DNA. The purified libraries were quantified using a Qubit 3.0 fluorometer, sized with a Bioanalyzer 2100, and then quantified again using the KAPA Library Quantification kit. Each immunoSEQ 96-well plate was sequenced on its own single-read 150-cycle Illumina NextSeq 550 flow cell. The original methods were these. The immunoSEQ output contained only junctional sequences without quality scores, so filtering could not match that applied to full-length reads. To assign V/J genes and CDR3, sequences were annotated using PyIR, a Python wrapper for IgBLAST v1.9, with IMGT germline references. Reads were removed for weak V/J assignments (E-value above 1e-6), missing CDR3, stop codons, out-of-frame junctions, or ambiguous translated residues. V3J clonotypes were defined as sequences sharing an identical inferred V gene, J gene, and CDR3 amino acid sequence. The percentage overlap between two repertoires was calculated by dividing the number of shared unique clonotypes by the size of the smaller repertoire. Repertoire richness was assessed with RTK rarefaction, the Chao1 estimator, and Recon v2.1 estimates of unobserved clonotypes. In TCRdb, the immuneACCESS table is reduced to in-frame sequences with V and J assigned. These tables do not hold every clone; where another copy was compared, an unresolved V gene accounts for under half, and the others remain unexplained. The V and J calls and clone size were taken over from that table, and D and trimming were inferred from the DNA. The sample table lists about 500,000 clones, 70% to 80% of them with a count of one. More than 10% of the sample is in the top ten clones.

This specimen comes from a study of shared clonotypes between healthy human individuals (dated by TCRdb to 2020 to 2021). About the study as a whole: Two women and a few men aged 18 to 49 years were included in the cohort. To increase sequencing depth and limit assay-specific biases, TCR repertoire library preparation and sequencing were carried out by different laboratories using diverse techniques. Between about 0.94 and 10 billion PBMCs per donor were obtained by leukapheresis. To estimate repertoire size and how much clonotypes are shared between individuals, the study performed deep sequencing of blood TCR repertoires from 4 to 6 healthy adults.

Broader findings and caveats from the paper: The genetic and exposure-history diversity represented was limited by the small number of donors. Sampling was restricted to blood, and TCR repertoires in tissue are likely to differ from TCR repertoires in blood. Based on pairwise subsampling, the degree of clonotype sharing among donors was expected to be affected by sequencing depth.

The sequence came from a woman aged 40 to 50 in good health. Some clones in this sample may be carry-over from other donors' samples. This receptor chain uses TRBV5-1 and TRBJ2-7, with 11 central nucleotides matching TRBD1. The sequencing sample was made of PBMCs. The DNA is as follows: TGCGCCAGCAGCTACCGGGACAGGGGGTTCGAGCAGTACTTC. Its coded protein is CASSYRDRGFEQYF.